This T cell receptor (beta chain) was observed in a study of spatial heterogeneity in lung cancer. Study-wide context: TCR transcript counts in tumor regions correlated strongly with a T cell module score from matched bulk RNA-seq. Study-level results: Counts of expanded alpha and beta TCRs within tumors tracked the tumor nonsynonymous mutation count.

Each molecule of TCR cDNA was tagged with one unique molecular identifier. One entry per CDR3 protein results from TCRdb running MiXCR on the 5' RACE reads. Of 11,000 or so distinct CDR3 sequences detected, 10% to 15% appear once; the ten largest clones hold approximately 39%. The germline V and J ends were trimmed by 4 bases and 8 bases, with 21 bases remaining between them. Germline V gene data show CDR1 as SEHNR and CDR2 as FQNEAQ (reference sequence). The CDR3 is 16 amino acids. Time point given: sample taken at primary tumor resection. The donors were fewer than 80 patients with non-small cell lung cancer that was early-stage and untreated. Unsorted whole RNA of tumor, nontumor lung or frozen PBMC was sequenced. This clonotype was seen ten or more times. Its antigen is unknown.

The sample here was lung tumor tissue, taken at surgery. The V gene is TRBV7-9, the J gene TRBJ2-1; D possibly corresponds to TRBD1 (6 bases). The TCR sequence derives from a male donor with early-stage non-small cell lung cancer. CDR3 sequence (DNA): TGTGCCAGCAGCTCAATGGGACACCTGGTTTTCGATGAGCAGTTCTTC. Protein product: CASSSMGHLVFDEQFF.